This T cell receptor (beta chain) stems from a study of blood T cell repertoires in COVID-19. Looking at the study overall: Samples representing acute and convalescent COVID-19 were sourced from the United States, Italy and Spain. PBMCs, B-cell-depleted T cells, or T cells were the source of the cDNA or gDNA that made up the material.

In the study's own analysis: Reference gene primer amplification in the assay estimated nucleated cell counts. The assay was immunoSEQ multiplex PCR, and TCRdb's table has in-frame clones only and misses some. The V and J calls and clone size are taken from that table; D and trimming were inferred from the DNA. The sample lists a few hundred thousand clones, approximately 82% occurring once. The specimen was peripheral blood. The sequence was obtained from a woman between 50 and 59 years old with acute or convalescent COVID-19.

The DNA of the CDR3 is TGCGCCAGCAGCCAGACCTCAGGGGGTAGCAATCAGCCCCAGCATTTT. Translation: CASSQTSGGSNQPQHF. The chain uses TRBV4-1 and TRBJ1-5; TRBD1 agrees at 7 bases. Looked up from germline, CDR1 is MGHRA and CDR2 is YSYEKL. V trimming: 3 bases; J trimming: 0 bases; junction bases outside the gene matches: 5. The CDR3 length is 16 residues.